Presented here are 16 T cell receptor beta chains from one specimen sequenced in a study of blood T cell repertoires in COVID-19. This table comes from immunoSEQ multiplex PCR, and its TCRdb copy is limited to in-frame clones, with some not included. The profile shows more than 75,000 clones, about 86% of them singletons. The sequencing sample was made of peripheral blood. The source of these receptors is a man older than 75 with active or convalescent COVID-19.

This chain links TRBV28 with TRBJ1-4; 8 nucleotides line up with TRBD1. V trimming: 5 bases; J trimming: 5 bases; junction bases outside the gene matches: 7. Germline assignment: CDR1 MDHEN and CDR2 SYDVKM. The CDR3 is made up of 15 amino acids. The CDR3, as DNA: TGTGCCAGCAGTGAACGACAGGGGCGGAATGAAAAACTGTTTTTT. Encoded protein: CASSERQGRNEKLFF.

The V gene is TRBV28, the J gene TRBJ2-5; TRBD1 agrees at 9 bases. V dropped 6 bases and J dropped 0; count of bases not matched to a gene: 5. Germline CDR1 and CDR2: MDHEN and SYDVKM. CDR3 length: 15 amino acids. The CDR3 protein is CASRVGQGYQETQYF. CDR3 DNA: TGTGCCAGCAGAGTTGGACAGGGGTACCAAGAGACCCAGTACTTC.

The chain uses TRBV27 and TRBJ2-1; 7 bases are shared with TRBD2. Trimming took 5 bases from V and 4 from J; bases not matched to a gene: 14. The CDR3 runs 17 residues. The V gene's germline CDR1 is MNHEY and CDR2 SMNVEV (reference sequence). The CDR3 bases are TGTGCCAGCAGTCCTCTAGCGGACCCCGCCACTTACAATGAGCAGTTCTTC. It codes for CASSPLADPATYNEQFF.

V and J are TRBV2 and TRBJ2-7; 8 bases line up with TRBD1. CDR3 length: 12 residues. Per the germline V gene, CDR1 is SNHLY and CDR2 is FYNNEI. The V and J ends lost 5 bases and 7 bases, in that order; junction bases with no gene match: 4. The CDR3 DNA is TGTGCCAGCAGTAGGACAGGGTATGAGCAGTACTTC. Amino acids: CASSRTGYEQYF.

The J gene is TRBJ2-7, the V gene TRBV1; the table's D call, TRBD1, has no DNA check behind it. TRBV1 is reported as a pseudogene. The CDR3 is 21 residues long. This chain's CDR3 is CTSSQDSPRMNTRQSSYEQYF. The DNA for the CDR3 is TGCACCAGCAGCCAAGATTCCCCCAGGATGAACACTCGACAGAGCTCCTACGAGCAGTACTTC.

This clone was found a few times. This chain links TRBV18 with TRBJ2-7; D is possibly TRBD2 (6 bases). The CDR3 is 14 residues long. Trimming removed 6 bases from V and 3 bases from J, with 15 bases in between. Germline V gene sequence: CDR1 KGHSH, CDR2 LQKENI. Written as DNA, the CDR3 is TGTGCCAGCTCCCTTCCGGGAGCCAACTACGAGCAGTACTTC. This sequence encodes CASSLPGANYEQYF.

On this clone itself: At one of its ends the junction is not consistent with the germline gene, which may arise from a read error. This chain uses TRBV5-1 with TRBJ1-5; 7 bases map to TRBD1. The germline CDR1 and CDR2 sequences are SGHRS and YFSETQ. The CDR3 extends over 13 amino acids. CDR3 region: CASSLDGTAIPHF. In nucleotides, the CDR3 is TGCGCCAGCAGCTTGGATGGGACAGCCATACCTCACTTT.

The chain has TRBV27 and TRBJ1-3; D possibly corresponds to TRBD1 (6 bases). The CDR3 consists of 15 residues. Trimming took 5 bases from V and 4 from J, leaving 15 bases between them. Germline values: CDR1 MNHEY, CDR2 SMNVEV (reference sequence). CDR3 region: CASSLTGIGGNTIYF. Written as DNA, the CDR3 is TGTGCCAGCAGTCTAACAGGGATCGGGGGAAACACCATATATTTT.

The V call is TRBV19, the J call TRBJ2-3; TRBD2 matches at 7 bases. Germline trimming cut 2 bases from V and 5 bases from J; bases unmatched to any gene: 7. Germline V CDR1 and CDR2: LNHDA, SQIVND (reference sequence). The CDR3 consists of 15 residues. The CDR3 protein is CASSISSGDGDTQYF. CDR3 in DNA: TGTGCCAGTAGTATAAGCAGCGGGGATGGAGATACGCAGTATTTT.

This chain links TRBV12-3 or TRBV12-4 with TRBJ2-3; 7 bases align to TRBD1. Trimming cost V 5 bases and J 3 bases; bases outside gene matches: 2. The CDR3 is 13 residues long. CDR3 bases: TGTGCCAGCAGTAGGGGACAGACAGATACGCAGTATTTT. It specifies CASSRGQTDTQYF.

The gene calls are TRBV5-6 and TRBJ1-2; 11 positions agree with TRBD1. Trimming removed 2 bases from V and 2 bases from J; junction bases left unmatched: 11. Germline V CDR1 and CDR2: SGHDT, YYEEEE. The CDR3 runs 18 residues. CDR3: CASSFLPGQGGANYGYTF. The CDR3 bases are TGTGCCAGCAGCTTCCTCCCGGGACAGGGGGGGGCGAACTATGGCTACACCTTC.

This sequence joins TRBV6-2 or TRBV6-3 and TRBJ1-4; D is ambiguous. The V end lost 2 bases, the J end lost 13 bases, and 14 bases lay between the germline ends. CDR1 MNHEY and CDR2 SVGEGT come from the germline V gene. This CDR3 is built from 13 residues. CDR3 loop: CASSYPGVRGLFF. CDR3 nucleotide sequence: TGTGCCAGCAGTTACCCGGGCGTCCGGGGACTGTTTTTT.

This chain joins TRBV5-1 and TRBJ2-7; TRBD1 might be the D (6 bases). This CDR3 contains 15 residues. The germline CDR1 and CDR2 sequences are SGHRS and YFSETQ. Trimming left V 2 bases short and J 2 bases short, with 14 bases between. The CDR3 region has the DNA TGCGCCAGCAGCTTAGAGGCGGACAGCGCCTACGAGCAGTACTTC. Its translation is CASSLEADSAYEQYF.

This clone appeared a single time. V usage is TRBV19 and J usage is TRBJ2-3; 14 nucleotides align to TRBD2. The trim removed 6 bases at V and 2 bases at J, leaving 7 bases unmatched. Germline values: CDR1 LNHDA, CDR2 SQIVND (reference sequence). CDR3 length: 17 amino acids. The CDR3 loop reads CASSPRLAGGLTDTQYF. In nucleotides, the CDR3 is TGTGCCAGTAGCCCCAGACTAGCGGGAGGGCTCACAGATACGCAGTATTTT.

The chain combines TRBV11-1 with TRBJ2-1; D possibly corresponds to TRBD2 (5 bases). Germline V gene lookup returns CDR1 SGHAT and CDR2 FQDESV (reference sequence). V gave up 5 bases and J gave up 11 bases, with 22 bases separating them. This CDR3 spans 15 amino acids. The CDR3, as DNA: TGTGCCAGCAGCCCCTGGAGGAAGCAGAGCGAAAAGCAGTTCTTC. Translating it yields CASSPWRKQSEKQFF.

In DNA, the CDR3 is TGCGCCAGTGGACTAGCGGGAAACACAGATACGCAGTATTTT. It yields the protein CASGLAGNTDTQYF. The gene calls are TRBV5-1 and TRBJ2-3, with 12 nucleotides matching TRBD2. This CDR3 contains 14 residues. Unmatched junction bases numbered 3, after V lost 8 bases and J lost 2 bases. Germline-derived CDR1 and CDR2 are SGHRS and YFSETQ.